This T cell receptor (beta chain) was obtained from a study of T cells in localized non-small cell lung cancer (dated by TCRdb to the early 2020s). Background on the whole study: T cell repertoires of hundreds of early-stage NSCLC patients were analyzed, with tumors being compared against uninvolved tumor-adjacent lungs. All 240 or so NSCLC patients in the cohort were treatment-naive and had localized lung tumors that were resected. NSCLC patients had a mean age of approximately 66 years, and about 140 were male and 107 female. General study outcomes and caveats: Because the study design was exploratory, TCR variables were selected using unadjusted p-values without false-discovery rate correction. A median of 57 of the top 100 tumor clones turned up in the paired uninvolved adjacent lung, and under 30 of those clones also ranked among the top 100 of that same adjacent lung. Multi-region tumor sequencing was not performed, so intratumor heterogeneity could not be excluded. Uninvolved tumor-adjacent lung showed the highest T cell clonality, higher than tumor, which suggests more focused antigenic responses in the adjacent lung. Higher T cell density in blood was associated with longer overall survival, whereas higher clonality in adjacent lung was associated with shorter survival.

At diagnosis, peripheral blood, uninvolved tumor-adjacent lung and tumor were collected and stored as a combination of fresh-frozen and FFPE material. For TCR repertoire profiling, blood samples were analyzed as peripheral blood mononuclear cells. Taken from the germline V gene (reference sequence), the CDR1 and CDR2 loops are MNHNY and SVGAGI. Inclusive of the bounding cysteine and phenylalanine, the CDR3 is 13 residues long. CDR3 DNA is the only sequence kept; it has 39 bases, read in frame from the first base. Between the V and J ends, shortened by 0 bases and 4 bases respectively, the junction contains 7 bases. The immunoSEQ Assay was used to sequence TCR beta CDR3 regions from DNA. In the source study's methods: To compute T cell density, TCR beta template counts were normalized to usable DNA, which was estimated by amplifying housekeeping genes. Using the preseqR package, richness was estimated by extrapolating to 120,000 templates for tissue samples and 400,000 templates for PBMC samples. Clonality was taken to be one minus Pielou's evenness. Differential abundance testing on productive amino-acid clonotypes, with a minimum total count of 5 and an alpha of 0.1, was used to identify tissue-enriched TCRs. The Jaccard Index and the Morisita Overlap Index were used to measure repertoire overlap between compartments. GLIPH grouped TCR beta CDR3s together with public tetramer-defined viral CDR3s, and a viral motif had to include at least three viral sequences and show V-gene enrichment. TCRdb limited this immuneACCESS table to in-frame rearrangements with V and J called. A share of clones is missing; checked studies link under half to unresolved V genes, and the rest is unexplained. That table gives V, J and clone size, and the DNA gave D and trimming. This sample gives roughly 66,000 clones in total; roughly 90% of them show up just once. The ten largest clones add up to about 2% of the sample.

This clone was observed once. No antigen is known for it. No base quality information exists; no much larger clone differs at one position. This chain is built from TRBV6-6 and TRBJ2-7, with the D gene too uncertain to name. The sequence came from a woman aged 35 to 70 with stage I lung adenocarcinoma. Specimen: peripheral blood, collected before any cancer treatment. The CDR3 region: CASSYSQNYEQYF. The bases are TGTGCCAGCAGTTACTCCCAGAATTACGAGCAGTACTTC.